A single sample is the source of the 22 T cell receptor beta chains below, sequenced in a study of identical twins. TCRdb called the 5' RACE reads again in MiXCR, with one record for every CDR3 protein. This sample yields about 790,000 distinct CDR3 sequences, of which roughly 20% are seen a single time; about an eighth belongs to the top ten. These data were also reused for a study on T cells expressing NK-cell markers.

The sequencing sample was made of PBMCs. These receptors originate from a woman under 30 in good health.

This chain uses TRBV7-6 with TRBJ2-1; 10 bases agree with TRBD1. The CDR3 is 15 residues long. Germline values: CDR1 SGHVS, CDR2 FNYEAQ. The J segment lost 11 bases and the V segment lost 6 bases, leaving 13 bases of the junction unmatched. The CDR3 region has the DNA TGTGCCAGCAGGGCCCCGGGACAGGGGTCTTTTAAGCAGTTCTTC. Translating gives CASRAPGQGSFKQFF.

The chain recombines TRBV6-1 with TRBJ2-7; the D is unclear. Per germline, CDR1 MNHNS and CDR2 SASEGT. The ends were cut back, 5 bases at V and 2 bases at J, with 19 bases in the middle. The CDR3 sequence is 16 residues long. The CDR3 nucleotides read TGTGCCAGCAGTCCTCCTGGGCAGGATCTAGCCTACGAGCAGTACTTC. Translating it yields CASSPPGQDLAYEQYF.

This clonotype was observed a few times. This chain joins TRBV29-1 and TRBJ2-1; no reliable D call. The CDR3 sequence is 12 residues long. V was trimmed by 4 bases and J by 4 bases, leaving 8 bases between them. Germline-derived CDR1 and CDR2 are SQVTM and ANQGSEA. This CDR3 reads CSVAGGYNEQFF. The CDR3 region has the DNA TGCAGCGTTGCAGGCGGTTACAATGAGCAGTTCTTC.

This clonotype was observed at least ten times. The CDR3 loop reads CASSLRLAGEEQFF. CDR3 nucleotide sequence: TGTGCCAGCAGCTTACGACTAGCGGGGGAGGAGCAGTTCTTC. The genes are TRBV11-2 and TRBJ2-1; 12 positions agree with TRBD2. CDR1 is SGHAT and CDR2 is FQNNGV in the germline V gene. There are 14 residues in the CDR3. Germline trimming cut 2 bases from V and 10 bases from J; bases unmatched to any gene: 3.

The chain combines TRBV15 with TRBJ1-2, with unresolved D. Between the trimmed V and J ends, which lost 4 bases and 4 bases, there was a span of 13 bases. Germline V gene data show CDR1 as LNHNV and CDR2 as YYDKDF (reference sequence). The CDR3 totals 14 residues. Written as DNA, the CDR3 is TGTGCCACCAGCACCCTGTCGGTTTCCTATGGCTACACCTTC. Translation: CATSTLSVSYGYTF.

This clonotype occurred a few times. The chain recombines TRBV20-1 with TRBJ2-5; D remains ambiguous. CDR3 length: 13 residues. Germline V gives CDR1 DFQATT, CDR2 SNEGSKA (reference sequence). V was shortened by 6 bases and J by 2 bases, with 13 bases between the two germline ends. The CDR3 sequence: CSAGDQQQETQYF. The CDR3 nucleotides read TGCAGTGCGGGTGACCAGCAGCAAGAGACCCAGTACTTC.

A few counts support this clonotype. This chain uses TRBV5-1 with TRBJ1-1; D gene ambiguous. V gave up 0 bases and J gave up 7 bases, with 10 bases separating them. Germline assignment: CDR1 SGHRS and CDR2 YFSETQ. The CDR3 loop spans 13 amino acids. The CDR3 coding sequence is TGCGCCAGCAGCTTGGCCCCAGGTCGTGAAGCTTTCTTT. Residues: CASSLAPGREAFF.

The genes are TRBV12-3 or TRBV12-4 and TRBJ1-5, with 7 nucleotides matching TRBD1. V lost 5 bases, J lost 4 bases, and 8 bases stayed unmatched. There are 15 residues in the CDR3. The CDR3 region has the DNA TGTGCCAGCAGTATTCGACAGGGATGGAATCAGCCCCAGCATTTT. Translating gives CASSIRQGWNQPQHF.

This clonotype was detected ten times or more. This chain joins TRBV12-3 or TRBV12-4 and TRBJ2-2, with 9 bases that match TRBD1. The CDR3 loop spans 16 amino acids. With 5 bases clipped from V and 0 bases from J, the junction kept 4 bases outside the gene matches. In DNA, the CDR3 is TGTGCCAGCAGTCCGGGGACAGGGACGAACACCGGGGAGCTGTTTTTT. It is translated as CASSPGTGTNTGELFF.

V and J are TRBV7-6 and TRBJ1-3; no definite D call. The CDR3 loop spans 15 amino acids. Germline V gives CDR1 SGHVS, CDR2 FNYEAQ. Trimming removed 1 base from V and 0 bases from J, with 7 bases in between. The CDR3 is CASSLVGDSGNTIYF. DNA of the CDR3: TGTGCCAGCAGCTTAGTCGGGGACTCTGGAAACACCATATATTTT.

This clonotype was detected only a few times. The chain has TRBV6-6 and TRBJ2-3, with TRBD2 matching 7 bases. Per germline, CDR1 MNHNY and CDR2 SVGAGI (reference sequence). The V segment lost 7 bases and the J segment 7 bases; nucleotides outside the gene matches: 8. The CDR3 consists of 13 residues. The CDR3 DNA sequence: TGTGCCAGCACCAACTGGGGGGGAAATACGCAGTATTTT. This gives the protein CASTNWGGNTQYF.

The V and J genes are TRBV12-3 or TRBV12-4 and TRBJ1-6; a possible D gene is TRBD1 (6 bases). This CDR3 has 16 residues. The ends were cut back, 6 bases at V and 1 base at J, with 13 bases in the middle. The CDR3 region is CASSLGGGSYNSPLHF. DNA for the CDR3: TGTGCCAGCAGCCTAGGGGGAGGGTCCTATAATTCACCCCTCCACTTT.

This clonotype was seen more than once but under ten times. The chain combines TRBV20-1 with TRBJ2-3; D is undetermined. The germline V gene encodes CDR1 DFQATT and CDR2 SNEGSKA (reference sequence). V was clipped by 7 bases and J by 3 bases, with 11 bases between them. The CDR3 is made up of 12 amino acids. CDR3 region: CSDRDNTDTQYF. In DNA, the CDR3 is TGCAGTGATCGAGACAATACAGATACGCAGTATTTT.

The CDR3 spells CASMRGVGNEQFF. Written as DNA, the CDR3 is TGTGCCAGCATGAGGGGAGTAGGAAATGAGCAGTTCTTC. This chain connects TRBV5-4 to TRBJ2-1; D may be TRBD1 or TRBD2 (5 bases each). Per germline, CDR1 SGHNT and CDR2 YYREEE (reference sequence). V lost 6 bases and J lost 7, with 14 bases in between. CDR3 size: 13 residues.

This sequence joins TRBV4-2 and TRBJ2-1, with D unresolved. From germline, CDR1 is LGHNA and CDR2 YNFKEQ. Trimming removed 1 base from V and 2 bases from J, with 12 bases in between. CDR3 length: 16 residues. CDR3 sequence: CASSQAGGPPYNEQFF. CDR3 nucleotide sequence: TGTGCCAGCAGCCAAGCGGGCGGACCCCCCTACAATGAGCAGTTCTTC.

The chain couples TRBV5-1 to TRBJ1-2; D unclear. The CDR3 sequence is 13 residues long. From germline, CDR1 is SGHRS and CDR2 YFSETQ. Trimming removed 1 base from V and 4 bases from J, with 8 bases in between. In DNA form, the CDR3 reads TGCGCCAGCAGCTTGTCAGACTCCTATGGCTACACCTTC. This codes for CASSLSDSYGYTF.

This rearrangement joins TRBV12-3 or TRBV12-4 to TRBJ2-1; 10 nucleotides align to TRBD1. CDR3 size: 16 residues. J was trimmed by 4 bases and V by 5 bases; bases with no gene match: 8. This CDR3 is CASSGSPGQGYNEQFF. CDR3 DNA sequence: TGTGCCAGCAGTGGATCCCCGGGACAGGGGTACAATGAGCAGTTCTTC.

This clonotype was counted between two and nine times. CDR3 sequence reads: CASSPAGAAKNIQYF. CDR3 in DNA: TGCGCCAGCAGTCCCGCGGGTGCAGCCAAAAACATTCAGTACTTC. The rearrangement joins TRBV10-2 to TRBJ2-4; D is perhaps TRBD2 (5 bases). This CDR3 is 15 amino acids long. Germline CDR1 and CDR2: WSHSY and SAAADI. Trimming removed 5 bases from V and 0 bases from J, with 11 bases in between.

This clonotype was seen only a few times. The chain links TRBV6-2 or TRBV6-3 to TRBJ2-7; 8 bases match TRBD2. The V gene's germline CDR1 is MNHEY and CDR2 SVGEGT. Trimming took 3 bases from V and 3 from J; bases not matched to a gene: 7. This CDR3 is 15 amino acids long. The CDR3 DNA follows: TGTGCCAGCAGTTATGCGAGCGGGAGCGGCTACGAGCAGTACTTC. Encoded protein: CASSYASGSGYEQYF.

V and J are TRBV2 and TRBJ2-1; either TRBD1 or TRBD2 may fit D (6 bases each). Trimming left V 9 bases short and J 9 bases short, with 12 bases between. CDR1 is SNHLY, CDR2 FYNNEI, per germline. The CDR3 is 11 residues long. Here the CDR3 reads CASLKGGEQFF. CDR3 nucleotide sequence: TGTGCCAGTTTGAAGGGGGGTGAGCAGTTCTTC.

The chain is built from TRBV20-1 and TRBJ2-5, with D possibly being TRBD2 (6 bases). Per germline, CDR1 DFQATT and CDR2 SNEGSKA (reference sequence). The V end lost 4 bases, the J end lost 3 bases, and 15 bases lay between the germline ends. The CDR3 spans 14 residues. The CDR3 loop reads CSAILGGAEETQYF. CDR3 sequence (DNA): TGCAGTGCTATCCTTGGCGGGGCCGAAGAGACCCAGTACTTC.

This clonotype occurred many times. The genes are TRBV12-3 or TRBV12-4 and TRBJ1-2; D gene uncertain. The CDR3 sequence is 12 residues long. Trimming cost V 6 bases and J 1 base, with 6 bases left between them. Here the CDR3 DNA reads TGTGCCAGCAGAAACTTTAACTATGGCTACACCTTC. Translated: CASRNFNYGYTF.